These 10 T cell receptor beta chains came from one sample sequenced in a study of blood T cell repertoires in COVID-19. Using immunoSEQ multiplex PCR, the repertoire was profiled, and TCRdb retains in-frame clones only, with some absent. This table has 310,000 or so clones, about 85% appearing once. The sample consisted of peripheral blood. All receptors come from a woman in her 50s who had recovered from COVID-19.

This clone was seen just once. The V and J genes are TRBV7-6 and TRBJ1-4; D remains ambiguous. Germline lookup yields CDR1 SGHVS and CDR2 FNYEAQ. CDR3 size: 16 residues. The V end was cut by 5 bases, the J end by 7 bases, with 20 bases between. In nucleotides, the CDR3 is TGTGCCAGCAGCCTCCTCAGTGGAGAACGGGGTGAAAAACTGTTTTTT. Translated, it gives CASSLLSGERGEKLFF.

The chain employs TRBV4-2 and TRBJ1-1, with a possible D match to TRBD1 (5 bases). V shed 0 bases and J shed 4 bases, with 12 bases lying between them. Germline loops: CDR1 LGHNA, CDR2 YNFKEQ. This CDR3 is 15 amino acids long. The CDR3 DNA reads TGTGCCAGCAGCCAAGATTTGGAGGGGCGCACTGAAGCTTTCTTT. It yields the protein CASSQDLEGRTEAFF.

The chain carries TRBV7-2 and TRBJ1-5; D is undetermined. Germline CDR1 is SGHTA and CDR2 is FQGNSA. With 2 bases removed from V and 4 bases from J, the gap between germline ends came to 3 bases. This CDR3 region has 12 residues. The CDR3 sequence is CASSLYNQPQHF. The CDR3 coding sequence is TGTGCCAGCAGCTTATATAATCAGCCCCAGCATTTT. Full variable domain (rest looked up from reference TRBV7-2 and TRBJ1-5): GAGVSQSPSNKVTEKGKDVELRCDPISGHTALYWYRQSLGQGLEFLIYFQGNSAPDKSGLPSDRFSAERTGGSVSTLTIQRTQQEDSAVYLCASSLYNQPQHFGDGTRLSIL.

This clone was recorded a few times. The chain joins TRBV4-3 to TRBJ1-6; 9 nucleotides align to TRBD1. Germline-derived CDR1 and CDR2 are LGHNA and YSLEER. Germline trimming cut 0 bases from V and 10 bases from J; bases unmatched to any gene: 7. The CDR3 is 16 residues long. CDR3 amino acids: CASSQDDRTGASPLHF. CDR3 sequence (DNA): TGCGCCAGCAGCCAAGATGACAGGACAGGGGCCTCACCCCTCCACTTT.

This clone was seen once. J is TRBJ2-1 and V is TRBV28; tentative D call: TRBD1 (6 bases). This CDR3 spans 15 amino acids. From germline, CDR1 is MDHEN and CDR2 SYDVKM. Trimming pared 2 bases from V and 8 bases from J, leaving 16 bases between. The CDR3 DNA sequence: TGTGCCAGCAGTTTAGGGATAATACAGGGTCATGAGCAGTTCTTC. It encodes CASSLGIIQGHEQFF.

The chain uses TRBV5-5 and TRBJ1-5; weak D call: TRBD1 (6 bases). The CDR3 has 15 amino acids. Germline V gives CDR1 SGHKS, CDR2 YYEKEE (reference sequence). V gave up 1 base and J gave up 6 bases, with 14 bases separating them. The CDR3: CASSLSGGGSQPQHF. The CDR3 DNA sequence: TGTGCCAGCAGCTTGAGCGGGGGCGGGAGTCAGCCCCAGCATTTT. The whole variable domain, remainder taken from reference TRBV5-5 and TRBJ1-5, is DAGVTQSPTHLIKTRGQQVTLRCSPISGHKSVSWYQQVLGQGPQFIFQYYEKEERGRGNFPDRFSARQFPNYSSELNVNALLLGDSALYLCASSLSGGGSQPQHFGDGTRLSIL.

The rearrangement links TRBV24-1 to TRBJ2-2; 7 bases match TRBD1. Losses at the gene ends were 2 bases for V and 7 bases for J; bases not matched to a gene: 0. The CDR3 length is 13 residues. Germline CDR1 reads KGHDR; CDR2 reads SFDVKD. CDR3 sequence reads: CATSDYRGGELFF. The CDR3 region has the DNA TGTGCCACCAGTGATTACAGGGGCGGGGAGCTGTTTTTT.

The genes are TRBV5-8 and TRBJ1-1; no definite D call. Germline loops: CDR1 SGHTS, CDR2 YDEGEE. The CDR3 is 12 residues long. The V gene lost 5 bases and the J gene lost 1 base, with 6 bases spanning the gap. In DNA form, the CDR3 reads TGTGCCAGCAGGGGCCAGAACACTGAAGCTTTCTTT. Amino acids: CASRGQNTEAFF.

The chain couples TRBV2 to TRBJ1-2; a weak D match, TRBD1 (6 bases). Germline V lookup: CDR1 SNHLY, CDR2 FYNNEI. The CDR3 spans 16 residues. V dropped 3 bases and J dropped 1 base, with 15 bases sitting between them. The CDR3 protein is CASSEGAPQLNYGYTF. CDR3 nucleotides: TGTGCCAGCAGTGAGGGGGCGCCTCAACTTAACTATGGCTACACCTTC.

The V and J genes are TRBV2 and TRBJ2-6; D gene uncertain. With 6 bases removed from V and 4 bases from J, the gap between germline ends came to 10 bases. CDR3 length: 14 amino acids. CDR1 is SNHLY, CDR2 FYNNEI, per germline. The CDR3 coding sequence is TGTGCCAGCAGCGGGTCTAGGGGGGCCAACGTCCTGACTTTC. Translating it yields CASSGSRGANVLTF.